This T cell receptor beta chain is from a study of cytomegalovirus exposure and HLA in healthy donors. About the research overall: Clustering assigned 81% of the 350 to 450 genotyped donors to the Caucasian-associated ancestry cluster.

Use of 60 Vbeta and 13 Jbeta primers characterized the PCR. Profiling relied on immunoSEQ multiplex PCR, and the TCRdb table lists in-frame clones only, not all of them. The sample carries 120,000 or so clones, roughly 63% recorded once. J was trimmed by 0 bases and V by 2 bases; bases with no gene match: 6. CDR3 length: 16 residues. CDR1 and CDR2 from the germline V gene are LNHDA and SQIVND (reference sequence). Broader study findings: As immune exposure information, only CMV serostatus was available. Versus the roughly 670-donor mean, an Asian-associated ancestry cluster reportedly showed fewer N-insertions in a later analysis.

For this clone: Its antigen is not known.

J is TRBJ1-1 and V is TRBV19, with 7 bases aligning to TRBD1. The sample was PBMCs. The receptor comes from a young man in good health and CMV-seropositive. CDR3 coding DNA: TGTGCCAGTAGTATATCGCAGGGGGTGGTGAACACTGAAGCTTTCTTT. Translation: CASSISQGVVNTEAFF.